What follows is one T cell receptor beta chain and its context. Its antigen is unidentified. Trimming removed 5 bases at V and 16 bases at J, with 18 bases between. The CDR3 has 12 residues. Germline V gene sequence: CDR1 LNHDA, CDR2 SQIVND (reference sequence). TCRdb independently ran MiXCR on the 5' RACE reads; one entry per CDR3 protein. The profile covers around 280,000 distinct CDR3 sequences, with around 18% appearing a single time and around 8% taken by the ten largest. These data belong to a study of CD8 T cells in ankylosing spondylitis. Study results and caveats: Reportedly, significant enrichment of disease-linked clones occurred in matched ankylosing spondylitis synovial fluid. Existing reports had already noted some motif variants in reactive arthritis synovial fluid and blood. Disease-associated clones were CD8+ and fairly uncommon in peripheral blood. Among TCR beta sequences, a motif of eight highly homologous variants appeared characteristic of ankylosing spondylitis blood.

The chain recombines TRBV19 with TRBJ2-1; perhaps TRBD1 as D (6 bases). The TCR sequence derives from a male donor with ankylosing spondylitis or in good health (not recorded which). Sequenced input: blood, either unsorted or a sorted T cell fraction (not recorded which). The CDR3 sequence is CASSPGDRGRFF. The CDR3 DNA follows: TGTGCCAGTAGTCCAGGGGACCGGGGCCGATTCTTC.